The rows below give T cell receptor beta chains drawn from one sample of a study of T cell repertoires in cytomegalovirus infection. MiXCR, applied by TCRdb to the reads, yields one record per CDR3 protein. The sample consists of 8,000 or so distinct CDR3 sequences, 49% of them appearing once. Antigen specificity for these receptors is unknown. The sample was PBMCs, sequenced either directly or after in vitro stimulation (not recorded which). Receptor source: a human donor in good health (CMV status not recorded). Some clones in this sample may be carry-over from other donors' samples. The CDR3 runs from the conserved cysteine through the conserved F or W. D genes are given only for firm matches. Not every row has a clone size; where given, it reads once, few, many or a size class.

TRBJ2-1 | - | TRBV6-2/TRBV6-3 | - | TGTGCCAGCAGTTACTCTCCCAGGGGCGATGAGCAGTTCTTC | CASSYSPRGDEQFF
TRBJ2-3 | few | TRBV7-2 | TRBD2 | TGTGCCAGCAGCGTTAGCGGGGGTCGCACAGATACGCAGTATTTT | CASSVSGGRTDTQYF
TRBJ1-5 | few | TRBV6-5 | TRBD1 | TGTTCCACAGTCCTCAGACAGGGGACCAATCAGCCCCAGCATTTT | CSTVLRQGTNQPQHF
TRBJ1-4 | - | TRBV20-1 | - | TGCAGTGCCCATGACAGTAATGAAAAACTGTTTTTT | CSAHDSNEKLFF
TRBJ2-3 | few | TRBV27 | - | TGTGCCAGTCACGGCTATACGCCGTATTTT | CASHGYTPYF
TRBJ2-7 | - | TRBV27 | - | TGTGCCAGCAGTTATGACGGGACGCATTACGAGCAGTACTTC | CASSYDGTHYEQYF
TRBJ1-1 | - | TRBV7-9 | - | TGTGCCAGCAGCTTAGGCGCCGGGACCTTGAAAACTGAAGCTTTCTTT | CASSLGAGTLKTEAFF
TRBJ2-3 | - | TRBV12-3/TRBV12-4 | - | TGTGCCAGCAGTTTATCGGGACGGGAGCTTGCAGATACGCAGTATTTT | CASSLSGRELADTQYF
TRBJ1-5 | many | TRBV7-2 | - | TGTGCCAGCAGCTTCGTGGATCAGCCCCAGCATTTT | CASSFVDQPQHF
TRBJ2-3 | - | TRBV27 | - | TGTGCCAGTCCAGTAGATACGCAGTATTTT | CASPVDTQYF
TRBJ1-2 | - | TRBV18 | - | TGTGACAGCTCACCACCTAACAGGTTGTACGGCGGCTACACCTTC | CDSSPPNRLYGGYTF
TRBJ2-3 | - | TRBV27 | - | TGTGCCAGTCCCGGGGATCCGAAGTATTTT | CASPGDPKYF
TRBJ1-1 | few | TRBV6-1 | - | TGTGCCAGCAGTTACGGAGGGGCACCTAACACTGAAGCTTTCTTT | CASSYGGAPNTEAFF
TRBJ2-1 | - | TRBV12-3/TRBV12-4 | - | TGTGCCAGCAGCTCCCTAAGCCTCCTTGTTGTAGAAAGGTCCTACAATGAGCAGTTCTTC | CASSSLSLLVVERSYNEQFF
TRBJ2-7 | - | TRBV20-1 | TRBD2 | TGCAGTGCTAGCGAATTAGGGACTAGCGGGGTGGTGGGTGAGCAGTACTTC | CSASELGTSGVVGEQYF
TRBJ1-1 | many | TRBV12-3/TRBV12-4 | - | TGTGCCAGCAGCCTCCTGGTTTCCAAACAGGGCACTGAATCTTTCTTT | CASSLLVSKQGTESFF
TRBJ1-6 | many | TRBV7-3 | TRBD1 | TGTGCCAGCAGCAAGGACAGGGGTTCACCCCTCCACTTT | CASSKDRGSPLHF
TRBJ2-5 | - | TRBV4-1 | TRBD1 | TGCGCCAGCAGCCAACGGGGCCAGGGGGCGAAAGAGACCCAGTACTTC | CASSQRGQGAKETQYF
TRBJ1-4 | - | TRBV25-1 | - | TGTGCCAGCAGGCGAGGTCAAGAAAAACTGTTTTTT | CASRRGQEKLFF
TRBJ2-7 | - | TRBV5-5 | - | TGTGCCAGCAGCTTTACGAAGGCCTTCGGGTACGAGCAGTACTTC | CASSFTKAFGYEQYF